Each of the 25 T cell receptor beta chains below was sequenced from the same sample in a study of T cell responses to AZD1222 COVID-19 vaccine. Clones were sequenced by immunoSEQ multiplex PCR, and TCRdb holds only the in-frame ones, with some missing. The table lists 250,000 to 300,000 clones, almost 95% of them singletons. The input for sequencing was peripheral blood, taken 28 days after the second AZD1222 dose. The receptors were sampled from an adult who received the AZD1222 COVID-19 vaccine.

As for this clone: This sample includes further DNA sequences coding for the same CDR3. The J gene is TRBJ2-7, the V gene TRBV5-4; perhaps TRBD2 as D (5 bases). This CDR3 is 15 amino acids long. Germline V CDR1 and CDR2: SGHNT, YYREEE (reference sequence). The V and J ends lost 4 bases and 2 bases respectively, with 16 bases between them. The CDR3 loop is CASSLDGGGTYEQYF. CDR3 sequence (DNA): TGTGCCAGCAGCCTGGACGGAGGTGGAACCTACGAGCAGTACTTC.

The chain links TRBV18 to TRBJ2-2; D is perhaps TRBD1 or TRBD2 (5 bases each). The V end lost 3 bases, the J end lost 1 base, and 21 bases lay between the germline ends. The germline gives CDR1 KGHSH, CDR2 LQKENI. This CDR3 is built from 19 residues. For the CDR3, the DNA is TGTGCCAGCTCACCGTGGACCGGGGCCGCTCCCGGGAACACCGGGGAGCTGTTTTTT. Its protein is CASSPWTGAAPGNTGELFF.

V gene TRBV5-1 combines with J gene TRBJ2-3, with D unclear. V shed 6 bases and J shed 1 base, with 12 bases lying between them. CDR1 and CDR2 (germline): SGHRS, YFSETQ. The CDR3 is 14 residues long. CDR3 sequence: CASTPRAGTDTQYF. The CDR3 DNA follows: TGCGCCAGCACCCCCCGAGCCGGCACAGATACGCAGTATTTT.

This rearrangement joins TRBV19 to TRBJ1-4; D not resolved. This CDR3 region has 15 residues. Germline-derived CDR1 and CDR2 are LNHDA and SQIVND (reference sequence). The V end lost 1 base, the J end lost 8 bases, and 14 bases lay between the germline ends. The CDR3 loop reads CASSIGARVTEKLFF. As DNA, the CDR3 is TGTGCCAGTAGTATAGGGGCGCGGGTGACAGAAAAACTGTTTTTT. Full variable domain (outside the CDR3, taken from reference TRBV19 and TRBJ1-4): DGGITQSPKYLFRKEGQNVTLSCEQNLNHDAMYWYRQDPGQGLRLIYYSQIVNDFQKGDIAEGYSVSREKKESFPLTVTSAQKNPTAFYLCASSIGARVTEKLFFGSGTQLSVL.

As regards this clone: Different DNA sequences within this sample yield the same CDR3. The chain links TRBV3-1 (or the pseudogene TRBV3-2) to TRBJ1-1; 8 positions agree with TRBD1. There are 13 residues in the CDR3. Unmatched junction bases numbered 3, after V lost 5 bases and J lost 4 bases. Germline CDR1 and CDR2: LGHDT and YNNKEL (reference sequence). The CDR3 bases are TGTGCCAGCAGCAGGACAGGGAGCACTGAAGCTTTCTTT. Translating gives CASSRTGSTEAFF.

The chain joins TRBV24-1 to TRBJ2-7; a weak D match, TRBD1 (5 bases). CDR1 is KGHDR and CDR2 is SFDVKD in the germline V gene. Trimming left V 5 bases short and J 3 bases short, with 10 bases between. The CDR3 consists of 13 residues. CDR3 sequence: CATSGAGIYEQYF. In DNA, the CDR3 is TGTGCCACCAGTGGGGCAGGGATCTACGAGCAGTACTTC.

The chain couples TRBV29-1 to TRBJ2-3; the match to TRBD2 covers 9 bases. J lost 4 bases, V lost 2 bases, and 7 bases had no gene match. The CDR3 is 15 residues long. Germline V gene sequence: CDR1 SQVTM, CDR2 ANQGSEA. This chain's CDR3 is CSVERAGGPSDTQYF. The CDR3 DNA follows: TGCAGCGTTGAAAGGGCGGGAGGGCCATCAGATACGCAGTATTTT.

The rearrangement joins TRBV27 to TRBJ1-2; 9 nucleotides agree with TRBD1. This CDR3 region has 16 residues. Germline loops: CDR1 MNHEY, CDR2 SMNVEV (reference sequence). J was trimmed by 5 bases and V by 1 base; bases with no gene match: 8. CDR3 amino acids: CASSLFAGTGPYGYTF. The CDR3 DNA is TGTGCCAGCAGTTTATTTGCCGGGACAGGGCCTTATGGCTACACCTTC.

Here the CDR3 reads CASSVHDRGVYEQYF. The CDR3 DNA sequence: TGTGCCAGCAGTGTCCACGACAGGGGGGTCTACGAGCAGTACTTC. The V and J genes are TRBV2 and TRBJ2-7; TRBD1 aligns across 9 bases. Per germline, CDR1 SNHLY and CDR2 FYNNEI. V was clipped by 4 bases and J by 3 bases; unmatched bases: 7. The CDR3 runs to 15 residues. The full variable domain, completed using reference TRBV2 and TRBJ2-7, is EPEVTQTPSHQVTQMGQEVILRCVPISNHLYFYWYRQILGQKVEFLVSFYNNEISEKSEIFDDQFSVERPDGSNFTLKIRSTKLEDSAMYFCASSVHDRGVYEQYFGPGTRLTVT.

Comments on this clone: The conserved phenylalanine or tryptophan normally closing the CDR3 is absent here, so this likely arose from a read error. The DNA is omitted, as the CDR3 cannot be located on it reliably, and the CDR3 follows TCRdb's listing. This chain links TRBV6-5 with TRBJ2-7; TRBD1 was called by the table and not checked on the DNA. Germline-derived CDR1 and CDR2 are MNHEY and SVGAGI. The CDR3 region is 11 residues in length, termini included. CDR3: CASPRLTGTPI.

The gene calls are TRBV3-1 (or the pseudogene TRBV3-2) and TRBJ1-2; D might be TRBD1 (5 bases). V shed 4 bases and J shed 6 bases, with 18 bases lying between them. The CDR3 is 15 residues long. Germline assignment: CDR1 LGHDT and CDR2 YNNKEL (reference sequence). The CDR3 nucleotides read TGTGCCAGCAGCCTTCAGGGAGCAGCTGGAGATGGCTACACCTTC. Its protein product is CASSLQGAAGDGYTF.

The chain is built from TRBV5-4 and TRBJ1-4; no definite D call. The V gene lost 0 bases and the J gene lost 0 bases, with 12 bases spanning the gap. The germline gives CDR1 SGHNT, CDR2 YYREEE (reference sequence). The CDR3 is made up of 17 amino acids. For the CDR3, the DNA is TGTGCCAGCAGCTTGGGCTCCTCTCTACCAACTAATGAAAAACTGTTTTTT. It yields the protein CASSLGSSLPTNEKLFF.

CDR3 DNA: TGCGCCAGCAGCTTGGATCCTCCGCCCAATTCACCCCTCCACTTT. This translates into CASSLDPPPNSPLHF. This chain connects TRBV5-1 to TRBJ1-6; D unclear. The CDR3 is made up of 15 amino acids. Germline V lookup: CDR1 SGHRS, CDR2 YFSETQ. Trimming removed 0 bases at V and 7 bases at J, with 11 bases between.

The gene calls are TRBV5-4 and TRBJ2-1; the D gene is possibly TRBD1 (6 bases). Trimming took 6 bases from V and 0 from J, leaving 10 bases between them. Germline V gene sequence: CDR1 SGHNT, CDR2 YYREEE (reference sequence). The CDR3 spans 14 residues. The CDR3: CASTYRDSYNEQFF. CDR3 coding DNA: TGTGCCAGCACCTACAGGGACTCCTACAATGAGCAGTTCTTC.

The V call is TRBV28, the J call TRBJ2-7; 10 nucleotides align to TRBD1. V gave up 5 bases and J gave up 5 bases; unmatched junction bases: 3. The length of the CDR3 is 13 residues. The V gene's germline CDR1 is MDHEN and CDR2 SYDVKM. The CDR3 loop is CASSATGGHEQYF. The CDR3 DNA reads as TGTGCCAGCAGTGCGACAGGGGGCCACGAGCAGTACTTC.

This chain connects TRBV5-4 to TRBJ1-1, with TRBD1 matching 8 bases. V lost 4 bases, J lost 3 bases, and 5 bases stayed unmatched. The length of the CDR3 is 14 residues. The germline gives CDR1 SGHNT, CDR2 YYREEE (reference sequence). DNA of the CDR3: TGTGCCAGCAGCCGAGGACAGGGAGACACTGAAGCTTTCTTT. This translates into CASSRGQGDTEAFF. Looking up the rest from reference TRBV5-4 and TRBJ1-1 gives the full variable domain: ETGVTQSPTHLIKTRGQQVTLRCSSQSGHNTVSWYQQALGQGPQFIFQYYREEENGRGNFPPRFSGLQFPNYSSELNVNALELDDSALYLCASSRGQGDTEAFFGQGTRLTVV.

This chain links TRBV6-2 or TRBV6-3 with TRBJ2-5; TRBD1 matches 9 bases. CDR1 is MNHEY and CDR2 is SVGEGT in the germline V gene. The V and J ends lost 6 bases and 5 bases, in that order; junction bases with no gene match: 7. CDR3 length: 14 residues. In DNA, the CDR3 is TGTGCCAGCAGCCCGGGACAGGGTAGGGAGACCCAGTACTTC. Translated: CASSPGQGRETQYF.

The rearrangement uses TRBV11-2 and TRBJ2-5; 12 bases align to TRBD1. The CDR3 contains 16 residues. Losses at the gene ends were 5 bases for V and 7 bases for J; bases not matched to a gene: 11. The V gene's germline CDR1 is SGHAT and CDR2 FQNNGV. CDR3 nucleotide sequence: TGTGCCAGCAGCACCCTAGGGACAGGGGGCTCGGTGACCCAGTACTTC. It specifies CASSTLGTGGSVTQYF.

This clone appeared a few times. V usage is TRBV19 and J usage is TRBJ1-2; TRBD1 matches at 8 bases. The V and J ends lost 5 bases and 2 bases, in that order; junction bases with no gene match: 7. The CDR3 covers 15 residues. The germline gives CDR1 LNHDA, CDR2 SQIVND (reference sequence). The CDR3 is CASSDKRTGNYGYTF. CDR3 sequence (DNA): TGTGCCAGTAGTGACAAGAGGACAGGGAACTATGGCTACACCTTC.

A single count supports this clone. The V call is TRBV2, the J call TRBJ1-6; 7 bases align to TRBD1. Unmatched junction bases numbered 4, after V lost 7 bases and J lost 7 bases. This CDR3 has 13 amino acids. Germline V gives CDR1 SNHLY, CDR2 FYNNEI. The CDR3 is CASILQGNSPLHF. CDR3 DNA sequence: TGTGCCAGCATATTACAGGGGAATTCACCCCTCCACTTT.

In its sample, this clone was seen once. V is TRBV3-1 (or the pseudogene TRBV3-2) and J is TRBJ2-7; no clear D. Trimming stripped 3 bases from V and 5 bases from J, with 5 bases between. This CDR3 contains 11 residues. The germline V gene encodes CDR1 LGHDT and CDR2 YNNKEL (reference sequence). DNA for the CDR3: TGTGCCAGCAGCCATATCGACGAGCAGTACTTC. This encodes CASSHIDEQYF.

J is TRBJ2-5 and V is TRBV5-1; maybe TRBD1 (6 bases). V gave up 1 base and J gave up 1 base, with 11 bases separating them. Germline values: CDR1 SGHRS, CDR2 YFSETQ. CDR3 length: 15 residues. CDR3 sequence reads: CASSLIGQSQETQYF. The DNA for the CDR3 is TGCGCCAGCAGCTTGATCGGACAGAGCCAAGAGACCCAGTACTTC.

This clone was found a few times. CDR3 nucleotide sequence: TGTGCCAGCAGCTTTTCACCGCAGGGAACTGGGGCCAACGTCCTGACTTTC. It codes for CASSFSPQGTGANVLTF. This chain uses TRBV5-6 with TRBJ2-6, with TRBD1 as a possible D gene (5 bases). V was pared by 2 bases and J by 2 bases, with 14 bases between. This CDR3 comprises 17 residues. CDR1 and CDR2 (germline): SGHDT, YYEEEE.

V is TRBV5-5 and J is TRBJ1-3; D gene uncertain. V was clipped by 0 bases and J by 4 bases, with 8 bases between them. The germline gives CDR1 SGHKS, CDR2 YYEKEE (reference sequence). The CDR3 extends over 14 amino acids. The CDR3 region has the DNA TGTGCCAGCAGCTTGGGTCGAGGGGGAAACACCATATATTTT. Residues: CASSLGRGGNTIYF.

The CDR3 region is CASSYGHQRGYNQPQHF. CDR3 nucleotide sequence: TGTGCCAGCAGTTACGGACACCAAAGGGGCTACAATCAGCCCCAGCATTTT. The chain recombines TRBV6-2 or TRBV6-3 with TRBJ1-5; TRBD1 is a possible D gene (5 bases). This CDR3 region has 17 residues. CDR1 is MNHEY and CDR2 is SVGEGT in the germline V gene. Trimming left V 2 bases short and J 3 bases short, with 17 bases between.